This TCR beta chain is from a study of Ad26.COV2.S vaccination and SARS-CoV-2 variants. The germline V and J ends were trimmed by 9 bases and 1 base, with 19 bases remaining between them. The CDR3 contains 16 residues. CDR1 and CDR2 (germline): SGHRS, YFSETQ. Some clones are missing from TCRdb's copy, which holds only in-frame ones; the method was immunoSEQ multiplex PCR. In the table there are approximately 400,000 clones, roughly 81% of which are singletons. Specified treatment: around 19 received Ad26.COV2.S at low or high dose, single or two shots; roughly 5 received placebo; per-sample allocation not given. Sampling was performed 63 days after the first vaccine or placebo injection. In the vaccine, an Ad26 vector expressed the SARS-CoV-2 spike of the Wuhan strain.

The chain couples TRBV5-1 to TRBJ2-2; tentative D call: TRBD1 (7 bases). The receptor was derived from a person aged 18-60 years who received the Ad26.COV2.S COVID-19 vaccine or a placebo. The sequenced sample was peripheral blood, obtained in a trial of Ad26.COV2.S vaccine versus placebo. The CDR3 region has the DNA TGCGCCACCTCCGGGGGACAGCGAGAGAACACCGGGGAGCTGTTTTTT. Translation gives CATSGGQRENTGELFF. The full variable domain, its missing parts supplied by reference TRBV5-1 and TRBJ2-2, is KAGVTQTPRYLIKTRGQQVTLSCSPISGHRSVSWYQQTPGQGLQFLFEYFSETQRNKGNFPGRFSGRQFSNSRSEMNVSTLELGDSALYLCATSGGQRENTGELFFGEGSRLTVL.